This record concerns one TCR beta chain sequence. Its specificity is not known. Mismatch with germline at one junction end may stem from a read error. The data derive from a study of identical twins. Overall study results and limits: Zero-insertion findings could be partly confounded by invariant cells (MAIT and iNKT cells). Cord blood's abundant beta clonotypes had fewer insertions, unlike memory repertoires.

cDNA carried unique molecular identifiers, and a universal primer site was added by template switching. One entry per CDR3 protein results from TCRdb running MiXCR on the 5' RACE reads. Seen here are about 240,000 distinct CDR3 sequences, approximately 6.8% observed once, and the top ten hold under 6%. These data were also reused for a study on yellow fever vaccine responses in identical twins.

This clonotype was sampled from a woman younger than 30 in good health. The sequencing sample was made of CD8+ T cells sorted from blood.

For the CDR3, the DNA is TGTTCCAGCAGCTCCGACTCTCTCACCGGGGAGCTGTTTTTT. This encodes CSSSSDSLTGELFF. The chain is built from TRBV7-9 and TRBJ2-2; D not resolved. The germline CDR1 and CDR2 sequences are SEHNR and FQNEAQ (reference sequence). There are 14 residues in the CDR3.